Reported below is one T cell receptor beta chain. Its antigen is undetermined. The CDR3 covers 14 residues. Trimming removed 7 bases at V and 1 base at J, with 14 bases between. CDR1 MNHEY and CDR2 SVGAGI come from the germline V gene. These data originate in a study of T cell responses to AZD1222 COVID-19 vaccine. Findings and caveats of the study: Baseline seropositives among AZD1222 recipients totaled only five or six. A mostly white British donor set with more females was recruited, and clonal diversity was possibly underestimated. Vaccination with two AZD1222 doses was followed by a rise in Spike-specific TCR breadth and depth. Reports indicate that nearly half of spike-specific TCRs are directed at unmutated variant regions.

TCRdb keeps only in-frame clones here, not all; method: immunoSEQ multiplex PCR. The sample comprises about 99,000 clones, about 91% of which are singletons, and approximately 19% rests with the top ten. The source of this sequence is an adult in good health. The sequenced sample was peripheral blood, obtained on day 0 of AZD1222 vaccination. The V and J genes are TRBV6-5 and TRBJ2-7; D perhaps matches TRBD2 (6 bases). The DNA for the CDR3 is TGTGCCAGCACGACGGGAGCATCATCCTACGAGCAGTACTTC. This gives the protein CASTTGASSYEQYF.